The 7 T cell receptor beta chains reported below all come from one sample, sequenced in a study of Graves' ophthalmopathy and Graves' hyperthyroidism. From RNA, the CDR3 regions of TCR beta chains were amplified and sequenced. First-round RT-PCR relied on HTBI primers, and a second-round multiplex PCR came next. TCRdb reprocessed the multiplex PCR reads via MiXCR and lists one record per CDR3 protein. The profile shows under 350,000 distinct CDR3 sequences, about a sixth of them singletons. The source material was peripheral blood. The receptors derive from an adult man with Graves' ophthalmopathy.

This clonotype has a count of ten or more. The chain recombines TRBV6-1 with TRBJ1-3; D not resolved. The ends were cut back, 2 bases at V and 0 bases at J, with 5 bases in the middle. Germline loops: CDR1 MNHNS, CDR2 SASEGT. This CDR3 is 14 amino acids long. CDR3 coding DNA: TGTGCCAGCAGTGAACAAGTCTCTGGAAACACCATATATTTT. Translating it yields CASSEQVSGNTIYF.

The gene calls are TRBV20-1 and TRBJ1-2; 12 nucleotides match TRBD1. Germline V CDR1 and CDR2: DFQATT, SNEGSKA (reference sequence). Germline trimming cut 3 bases from V and 4 bases from J; bases unmatched to any gene: 15. The CDR3 spans 18 residues. The CDR3 DNA is TGCAGTGCTAGCGCCACCGGGACAGGGGGCTTCGTGAGCTATGGCTACACCTTC. This encodes CSASATGTGGFVSYGYTF.

The chain recombines TRBV30 with TRBJ1-5; 10 bases match TRBD1. This CDR3 comprises 16 residues. CDR1 is GTSNPN and CDR2 is SVGIG in the germline V gene (reference sequence). The V and J ends lost 3 bases and 2 bases, in that order; junction bases with no gene match: 7. Here the CDR3 DNA reads TGTGCCTGGAGCGGCGGGACAGGGGCCGGCAATCAGCCCCAGCATTTT. Amino acid sequence: CAWSGGTGAGNQPQHF.

This clonotype was detected many times. The genes are TRBV6-9 and TRBJ1-5, with a tentative D call TRBD1 (5 bases). The CDR3 is made up of 18 amino acids. Germline loops: CDR1 MNHGY, CDR2 SVAAGI. V was cut by 2 bases and J by 5 bases, with 22 bases left in between. The CDR3 loop is CASSYPSRGRPEDQPQHF. CDR3 bases: TGTGCCAGCAGTTATCCCTCGAGGGGACGGCCCGAGGATCAGCCCCAGCATTTT.

This clonotype was counted ten times or more. The V call is TRBV20-1, the J call TRBJ2-5, with D tentatively TRBD1 (5 bases). V was pared by 3 bases and J by 2 bases, with 10 bases between. The CDR3 runs 13 residues. Germline CDR1 and CDR2: DFQATT and SNEGSKA (reference sequence). CDR3 protein: CSASTHRQETQYF. DNA of the CDR3: TGCAGTGCTAGTACGCACAGGCAAGAGACCCAGTACTTC.

This clonotype was detected ten times or more. The genes are TRBV28 and TRBJ1-2; D not certain. Germline V gene sequence: CDR1 MDHEN, CDR2 SYDVKM. V dropped 3 bases and J dropped 2 bases, with 16 bases sitting between them. The CDR3 consists of 16 residues. The CDR3 is CASSFPLGSENYGYTF. CDR3 DNA sequence: TGTGCCAGCAGTTTCCCCCTAGGGTCAGAAAACTATGGCTACACCTTC.

Many counts were recorded for this clonotype. This chain uses TRBV7-3 with TRBJ1-1, with 12 bases matching TRBD1. This CDR3 has 17 residues. Germline V gene sequence: CDR1 SGHTA, CDR2 FQGTGA. The ends lost 2 bases at V and 0 bases at J; junction bases unmatched: 4. CDR3 in amino acids: CASSLLGQGAMNTEAFF. The CDR3 DNA is TGTGCCAGCAGCTTACTGGGACAGGGGGCTATGAACACTGAAGCTTTCTTT.